A selection of T cell receptor beta chains follows, all from one sample in a study of blood T cell repertoires in COVID-19. Repertoires were generated with immunoSEQ multiplex PCR, while TCRdb's copy carries only in-frame clones and drops some. There are some 290,000 clones in the sample; 85% to 90% occur only once, and 2.9% lies in the top ten. The source material was peripheral blood. The receptors come from a young woman with COVID-19, enrolled during active disease. CDR3s include the opening cysteine and the closing phenylalanine or tryptophan. The order of the fields is J gene, D gene, clone size, CDR3 length, V gene, CDR3 protein, CDR3 DNA. D genes are given only for firm matches. Not every row has a clone size; where given, it reads once, few, many or a size class.

TRBJ1-3	.	.	15	TRBV6-6	CASSYPGEDGNTIYF	TGTGCCAGCAGTTACCCGGGGGAGGATGGAAACACCATATATTTT
TRBJ2-3	TRBD2	.	16	TRBV7-3	CASSLNPSGSGDTQYF	TGTGCCAGCAGCTTAAACCCTAGCGGGAGTGGGGATACGCAGTATTTT
TRBJ2-1	.	.	14	TRBV9	CASSRGQGLNEQFF	TGTGCCAGCAGCAGAGGCCAGGGGCTAAATGAGCAGTTCTTC
TRBJ2-2	TRBD1	.	17	TRBV9	CASSVAGQGAGTGELFF	TGTGCCAGCAGCGTAGCAGGGCAGGGGGCCGGCACCGGGGAGCTGTTTTTT
TRBJ2-7	TRBD1	.	21	TRBV19	CASSTRPLSGQGPLGQYEQYF	TGTGCCAGTAGTACCCGGCCTCTTTCGGGACAGGGACCGCTAGGCCAATACGAGCAGTACTTC
TRBJ2-7	TRBD1	.	15	TRBV16	CASSDRGGVSDEQYF	TGTGCCAGCAGCGACCGAGGGGGCGTCTCAGACGAGCAGTACTTC
TRBJ2-3	.	.	14	TRBV7-2	CASSLDSFTDTQYF	TGTGCCAGCAGCCTGGACAGTTTCACAGATACGCAGTATTTT
TRBJ2-3	.	.	16	TRBV7-2	CASSLVGGGNTDTQYF	TGTGCCAGCAGCTTAGTTGGGGGAGGTAACACAGATACGCAGTATTTT
TRBJ1-2	.	.	14	TRBV29-1	CSVERLLANYGYTF	TGCAGCGTTGAAAGACTCTTAGCTAACTATGGCTACACCTTC
TRBJ1-3	.	.	15	TRBV28	CASSLSQESGNTIYF	TGTGCCAGCAGTTTGTCCCAAGAGTCTGGAAACACCATATATTTT
TRBJ2-3	TRBD2	.	15	TRBV2	CASSGSSGDTDTQYF	TGTGCCAGCAGTGGCTCTAGCGGGGATACAGATACGCAGTATTTT
TRBJ2-2	.	.	16	TRBV5-4	CASSLIPGANTGELFF	TGTGCCAGCAGCTTGATCCCAGGCGCGAACACCGGGGAGCTGTTTTTT
TRBJ1-6	.	once	15	TRBV27	CASSFDSAYNSPLHF	TGTGCCAGCAGTTTTGACAGCGCGTATAATTCACCCCTCCACTTT
TRBJ1-6	.	.	14	TRBV5-6	CASSLNGHNSPLHF	TGTGCCAGCAGCTTAAATGGGCACAATTCACCCCTCCACTTT
TRBJ1-2	.	.	14	TRBV30	CAWSYWAEGKGYTF	TGTGCCTGGAGTTACTGGGCGGAGGGGAAGGGCTACACCTTC
TRBJ2-1	TRBD1	few	14	TRBV7-9	CASSLPAGGNEQFF	TGTGCCAGCAGCCTCCCGGCAGGGGGTAATGAGCAGTTCTTC
TRBJ1-2	TRBD1	.	14	TRBV7-2	CASSPVYRGYGYTF	TGTGCCAGCAGCCCCGTTTACAGGGGCTATGGCTACACCTTC
TRBJ1-1	TRBD1	.	16	TRBV19	CASSHPGQNMNTEAFF	TGTGCCAGTAGTCACCCGGGACAGAATATGAACACTGAAGCTTTCTTT
TRBJ1-2	.	.	13	TRBV11-2	CASDPGHGYGYTF	TGTGCCAGCGACCCGGGACACGGATATGGCTACACCTTC
TRBJ2-7	TRBD1	once	17	TRBV6-6	CASSRQLLTGKTNEQYF	TGTGCCAGCAGTCGTCAATTATTGACAGGGAAGACGAACGAGCAGTACTTC
TRBJ1-1	.	.	14	TRBV7-2	CASSSRTGNTEAFF	TGTGCCAGCAGCTCACGGACGGGAAACACTGAAGCTTTCTTT
TRBJ1-1	.	.	15	TRBV6-6	CASSYSQSGSTEAFF	TGTGCCAGCAGTTACTCGCAGTCGGGGAGCACTGAAGCTTTCTTT
TRBJ1-4	.	.	13	TRBV7-9	CASSSTRAGGMFF	TGTGCCAGCAGCTCCACGAGAGCGGGGGGCATGTTTTTT
TRBJ1-2	TRBD1	.	14	TRBV6-1	CASSELGTVYGYTF	TGTGCCAGCAGTGAATTGGGGACAGTTTATGGCTACACCTTC
TRBJ2-7	TRBD2	.	13	TRBV2	CATDAGTRDEQYF	TGTGCCACCGACGCCGGGACTAGGGACGAGCAGTACTTC
TRBJ1-1	.	once	13	TRBV2	CASSVGAGTEAFF	TGTGCCAGCAGTGTAGGGGCTGGCACTGAAGCTTTCTTT
TRBJ2-1	TRBD2	.	13	TRBV29-1	CSVEGGRAVEQFF	TGCAGCGTTGAGGGCGGGAGGGCCGTTGAGCAGTTCTTC
TRBJ2-1	.	.	16	TRBV7-9	CASSLATVGGYTEQFF	TGTGCCAGCAGCTTAGCCACAGTCGGAGGCTACACTGAGCAGTTCTTC
TRBJ1-1	.	.	15	TRBV5-6	CASSLIRSQESEAFF	TGTGCCAGCAGCCTAATTCGGTCCCAAGAAAGTGAAGCTTTCTTT
TRBJ2-7	TRBD2	.	16	TRBV7-6	CASSLGRTRERNEQYF	TGTGCCAGCAGCTTAGGGAGGACTAGGGAGAGAAACGAGCAGTACTTC
TRBJ1-2	TRBD1	.	16	TRBV6-1	CASSEAGTGSGYGYTF	TGTGCCAGCAGTGAAGCTGGGACAGGGTCCGGCTATGGCTACACCTTC
TRBJ1-2	.	.	18	TRBV6-4	CASSDSTWWRPPCYGYTF	TGTGCCAGCAGTGACTCTACTTGGTGGCGGCCCCCATGCTATGGCTACACCTTC
TRBJ1-5	.	.	15	TRBV3-1/TRBV3-2	CASSQGNRDNQPQHF	TGTGCCAGCAGCCAAGGTAACAGGGACAATCAGCCCCAGCATTTT
TRBJ2-7	TRBD1	.	16	TRBV6-2/TRBV6-3	CASSYSSRGLSYEQYF	TGTGCCAGCAGTTACTCGAGCAGGGGGCTATCCTACGAGCAGTACTTC
TRBJ2-3	.	.	15	TRBV5-1	CASSLGGTATDTQYF	TGCGCCAGCAGCTTGGGCGGGACTGCCACAGATACGCAGTATTTT
TRBJ2-7	TRBD1	.	15	TRBV3-1/TRBV3-2	CASSLNRGSSYEQYF	TGTGCCAGCAGCCTAAACAGGGGGTCCTCCTACGAGCAGTACTTC
TRBJ2-7	TRBD2	.	18	TRBV12-5	CASGPGTSGEGSSYEQYF	TGTGCTAGTGGTCCGGGGACTAGCGGCGAGGGAAGCTCCTACGAGCAGTACTTC
TRBJ2-7	.	.	15	TRBV28	CASSLTGTGSYEQYF	TGTGCCAGCAGTCTTACGGGGACTGGGTCCTACGAGCAGTACTTC
TRBJ1-1	TRBD1	.	12	TRBV6-6	CASSLGQGSAFF	TGTGCCAGCAGTTTGGGACAGGGGTCAGCTTTCTTT
TRBJ2-1	TRBD2	.	16	TRBV29-1	CSVGGGAGGSYNEQFF	TGCAGCGTAGGGGGGGGAGCGGGAGGTTCCTACAATGAGCAGTTCTTC
TRBJ2-7	.	.	14	TRBV15	CATSREGRGYEQYF	TGTGCCACCAGCAGAGAGGGCAGGGGTTACGAGCAGTACTTC
TRBJ1-3	TRBD1	.	18	TRBV13	CASGPGQGPQATRNTIYF	TGTGCCAGCGGTCCGGGACAGGGGCCCCAGGCGACCCGAAACACCATATATTTT
TRBJ1-2	.	.	14	TRBV27	CASSSRLGDYGYTF	TGTGCCAGCAGTTCCCGCCTCGGGGACTATGGCTACACCTTC
TRBJ1-1	.	.	18	TRBV27	CASSLVGPKGPMYTEAFF	TGTGCCAGCAGTTTGGTTGGACCGAAGGGGCCAATGTACACTGAAGCTTTCTTT